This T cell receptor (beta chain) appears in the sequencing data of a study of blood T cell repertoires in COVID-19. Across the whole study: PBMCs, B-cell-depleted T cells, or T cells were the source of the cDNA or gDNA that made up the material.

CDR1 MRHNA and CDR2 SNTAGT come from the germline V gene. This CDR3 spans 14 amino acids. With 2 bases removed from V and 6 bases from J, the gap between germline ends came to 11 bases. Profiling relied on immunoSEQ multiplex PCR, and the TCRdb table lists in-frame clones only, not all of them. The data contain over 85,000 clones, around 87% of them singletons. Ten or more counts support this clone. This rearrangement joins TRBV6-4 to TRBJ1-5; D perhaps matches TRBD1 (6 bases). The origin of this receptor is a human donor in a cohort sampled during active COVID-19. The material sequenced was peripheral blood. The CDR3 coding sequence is TGTGCCAGCAGTGACCAGGCAGGGGTTCAGCCCCAGCATTTT. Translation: CASSDQAGVQPQHF.